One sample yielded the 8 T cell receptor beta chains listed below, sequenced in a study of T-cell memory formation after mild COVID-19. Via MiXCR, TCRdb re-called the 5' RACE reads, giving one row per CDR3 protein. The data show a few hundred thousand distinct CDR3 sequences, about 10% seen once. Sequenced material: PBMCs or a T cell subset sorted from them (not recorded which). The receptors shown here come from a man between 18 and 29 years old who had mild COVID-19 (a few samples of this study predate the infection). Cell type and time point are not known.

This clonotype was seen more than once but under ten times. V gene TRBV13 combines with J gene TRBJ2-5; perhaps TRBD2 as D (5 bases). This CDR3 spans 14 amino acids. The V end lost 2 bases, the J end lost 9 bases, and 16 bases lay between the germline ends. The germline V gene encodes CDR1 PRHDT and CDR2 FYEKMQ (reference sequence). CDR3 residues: CASSLSPLGVAQYF. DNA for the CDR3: TGTGCCAGCAGCTTATCGCCACTAGGAGTGGCCCAGTACTTC. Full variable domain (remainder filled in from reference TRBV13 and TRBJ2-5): AAGVIQSPRHLIKEKRETATLKCYPIPRHDTVYWYQQGPGQDPQFLISFYEKMQSDKGSIPDRFSAQQFSDYHSELNMSSLELGDSALYFCASSLSPLGVAQYFGPGTRLLVL.

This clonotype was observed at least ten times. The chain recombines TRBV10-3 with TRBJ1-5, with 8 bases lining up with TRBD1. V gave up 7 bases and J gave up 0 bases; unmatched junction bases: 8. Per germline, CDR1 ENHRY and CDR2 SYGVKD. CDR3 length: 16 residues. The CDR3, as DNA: TGTGCCATCAAAAACGACAGGGGTGATAGCAATCAGCCCCAGCATTTT. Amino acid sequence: CAIKNDRGDSNQPQHF.

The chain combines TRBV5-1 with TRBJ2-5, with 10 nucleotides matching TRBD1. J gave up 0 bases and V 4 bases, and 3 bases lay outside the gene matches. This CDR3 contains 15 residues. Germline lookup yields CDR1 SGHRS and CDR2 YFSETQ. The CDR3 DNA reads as TGCGCCAGCAGCCCCGGGACAGGGGACCAAGAGACCCAGTACTTC. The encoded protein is CASSPGTGDQETQYF. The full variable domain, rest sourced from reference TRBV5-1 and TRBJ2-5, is KAGVTQTPRYLIKTRGQQVTLSCSPISGHRSVSWYQQTPGQGLQFLFEYFSETQRNKGNFPGRFSGRQFSNSRSEMNVSTLELGDSALYLCASSPGTGDQETQYFGPGTRLLVL.

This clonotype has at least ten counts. CDR3 DNA: TGTGCCAGCAGCCCCAGGGACCCTGGAGGGGGAGATGGCTACACCTTC. Its translation: CASSPRDPGGGDGYTF. The V gene is TRBV7-2, the J gene TRBJ1-2; tentative D call: TRBD1 (6 bases). V was cut by 5 bases and J by 6 bases, with 22 bases left in between. Germline CDR1 is SGHTA and CDR2 is FQGNSA. The CDR3 loop spans 16 amino acids. Combining the CDR3 with reference TRBV7-2 and TRBJ1-2 gives the whole variable domain GAGVSQSPSNKVTEKGKDVELRCDPISGHTALYWYRQSLGQGLEFLIYFQGNSAPDKSGLPSDRFSAERTGGSVSTLTIQRTQQEDSAVYLCASSPRDPGGGDGYTFGSGTRLTVV.

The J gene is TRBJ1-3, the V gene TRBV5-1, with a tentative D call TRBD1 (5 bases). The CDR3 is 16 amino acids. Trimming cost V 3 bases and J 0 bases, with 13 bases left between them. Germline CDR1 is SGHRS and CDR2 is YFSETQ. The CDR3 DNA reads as TGCGCCAGCAGCTGGGGACGGTACGACTCTGGAAACACCATATATTTT. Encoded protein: CASSWGRYDSGNTIYF.

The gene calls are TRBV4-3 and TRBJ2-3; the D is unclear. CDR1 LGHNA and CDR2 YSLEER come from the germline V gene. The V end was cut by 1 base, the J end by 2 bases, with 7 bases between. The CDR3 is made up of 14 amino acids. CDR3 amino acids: CASSQVRFTDTQYF. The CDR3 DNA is TGCGCCAGCAGCCAAGTTCGGTTCACAGATACGCAGTATTTT.

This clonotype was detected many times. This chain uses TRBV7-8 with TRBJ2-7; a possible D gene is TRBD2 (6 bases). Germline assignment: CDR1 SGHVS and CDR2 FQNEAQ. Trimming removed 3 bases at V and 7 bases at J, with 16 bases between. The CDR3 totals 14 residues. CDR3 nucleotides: TGTGCCAGCAGCTTCACTAGCCGGTTTGGGGAGCAGTACTTC. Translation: CASSFTSRFGEQYF.

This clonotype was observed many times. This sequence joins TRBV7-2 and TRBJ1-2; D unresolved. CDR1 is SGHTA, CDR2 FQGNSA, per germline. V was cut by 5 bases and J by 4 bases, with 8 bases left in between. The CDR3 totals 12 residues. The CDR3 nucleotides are TGTGCCAGCAGCCCGACCCCCTATGGCTACACCTTC. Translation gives CASSPTPYGYTF.